Each of the 10 T cell receptor beta chains below was sequenced from the same sample in a study of cytomegalovirus exposure and HLA in healthy donors. The PCR made use of 60 Vbeta and 13 Jbeta primers. TCRdb keeps only in-frame clones here, not all; method: immunoSEQ multiplex PCR. The sample shows about 130,000 clones, about 80% of them seen only once. The sample taken for sequencing was PBMCs. The receptors here all came from a man in his forties in good health and CMV-seropositive.

The V call is TRBV6-1, the J call TRBJ1-3; D uncertain. Trimming shortened V by 2 bases and J by 4 bases, and 6 bases separated the two germline ends. Germline V lookup: CDR1 MNHNS, CDR2 SASEGT. The CDR3 has 13 amino acids. The chain's CDR3 is CASSEPGGNTIYF. The CDR3 DNA follows: TGTGCCAGCAGTGAACCCGGGGGAAACACCATATATTTT.

This rearrangement joins TRBV7-9 to TRBJ2-1; D gene ambiguous. This CDR3 comprises 15 residues. Germline loops: CDR1 SEHNR, CDR2 FQNEAQ (reference sequence). V shed 0 bases and J shed 7 bases, with 13 bases lying between them. The CDR3: CASSLAGLARNEQFF. In DNA, the CDR3 is TGTGCCAGCAGCTTAGCAGGCCTGGCTAGGAATGAGCAGTTCTTC. Variable domain in full (rest from reference TRBV7-9 and TRBJ2-1): DTGVSQNPRHKITKRGQNVTFRCDPISEHNRLYWYRQTLGQGPEFLTYFQNEAQLEKSRLLSDRFSAERPKGSFSTLEIQRTEQGDSAMYLCASSLAGLARNEQFFGPGTRLTVL.

The chain employs TRBV4-2 and TRBJ1-4, with a tentative D call TRBD1 (6 bases). Deletions cut 5 bases from V and 5 bases from J, with 12 bases between. The CDR3 runs to 14 residues. The germline V gene encodes CDR1 LGHNA and CDR2 YNFKEQ. Written as DNA, the CDR3 is TGTGCCAGCAGCGACGGGACAAACAATGAAAAACTGTTTTTT. It yields the protein CASSDGTNNEKLFF.

This chain connects TRBV19 to TRBJ2-3; D unclear. Germline V CDR1 and CDR2: LNHDA, SQIVND (reference sequence). This CDR3 is 13 amino acids long. V gave up 4 bases and J gave up 2 bases, with 7 bases separating them. CDR3 coding DNA: TGTGCCAGTAGTACAGAACACACAGATACGCAGTATTTT. Residues: CASSTEHTDTQYF.

V usage is TRBV30 and J usage is TRBJ1-1; TRBD1 is a possible D gene (6 bases). Between the trimmed V and J ends, which lost 3 bases and 7 bases, there was a span of 15 bases. Germline CDR1 reads GTSNPN; CDR2 reads SVGIG (reference sequence). The CDR3 is 13 residues long. CDR3: CAWSAQGGIEAFF. CDR3 coding DNA: TGTGCCTGGAGCGCCCAAGGGGGAATTGAAGCTTTCTTT.

This clone has more than one count but fewer than ten. The chain recombines TRBV7-6 with TRBJ1-2; D call uncertain. Germline V gene sequence: CDR1 SGHVS, CDR2 FNYEAQ. Trimming left V 1 base short and J 0 bases short, with 12 bases between. The CDR3 totals 16 residues. CDR3 region: CASSLGTTSANYGYTF. The CDR3 DNA reads TGTGCCAGCAGCTTAGGAACGACATCTGCTAACTATGGCTACACCTTC.

V is TRBV6-5 and J is TRBJ2-5; 8 positions match TRBD1. Germline lookup yields CDR1 MNHEY and CDR2 SVGAGI. V trimming: 3 bases; J trimming: 5 bases; junction bases outside the gene matches: 5. The CDR3 sequence is 14 residues long. The CDR3 region has the DNA TGTGCCAGCAGTTATTCCAGGGGGCCGGAGACCCAGTACTTC. Protein: CASSYSRGPETQYF.

J is TRBJ2-2 and V is TRBV5-4; D call uncertain. CDR1 is SGHNT and CDR2 is YYREEE in the germline V gene (reference sequence). The V gene lost 0 bases and the J gene lost 6 bases, with 9 bases spanning the gap. This CDR3 has 14 residues. Written as DNA, the CDR3 is TGTGCCAGCAGCTTGGATCTTTCCTCCGGGGAGCTGTTTTTT. Translation gives CASSLDLSSGELFF.

The gene calls are TRBV19 and TRBJ1-1, with TRBD1 identical over 9 bases. The CDR3 loop spans 17 amino acids. Germline CDR1 reads LNHDA; CDR2 reads SQIVND (reference sequence). The ends lost 2 bases at V and 0 bases at J; junction bases unmatched: 7. In DNA form, the CDR3 reads TGTGCCAGTAGTATAAGGACAGGGGTATCCATGAACACTGAAGCTTTCTTT. Residues: CASSIRTGVSMNTEAFF.

This clone was seen only a few times. The gene calls are TRBV25-1 and TRBJ1-2; D gene unclear. V lost 2 bases to trimming and J lost 8 bases, with 12 bases between them. This CDR3 is 13 amino acids long. The germline V gene has CDR1 MGHDK and CDR2 SYGVNS. The CDR3 sequence is CASSELRTGGYTF. Written as DNA, the CDR3 is TGTGCCAGCAGTGAACTTAGGACGGGGGGCTACACCTTC.